This T cell receptor beta chain was sequenced during a study of T cells in Graves' hyperthyroidism and ophthalmopathy. The germline V gene encodes CDR1 MNHNS and CDR2 SASEGT. The CDR3 spans 18 residues. V lost 6 bases and J lost 1, with 23 bases in between. Researchers amplified the TCR beta CDR3 regions from RNA transcripts. The study used the HTBI primer set for a first-round RT-PCR of the TCR CDR3. A single record per CDR3 protein comes from TCRdb applying MiXCR to the multiplex PCR reads. Of some 550,000 distinct CDR3 sequences listed, roughly a sixth are singletons. The receptor's source is a woman aged 40 to 55 with Graves' ophthalmopathy. The rearrangement links TRBV6-1 to TRBJ2-3; D is possibly TRBD1 (6 bases). Sequenced input: blood. DNA for the CDR3: TGTGCCAGCAGCGAGACCCAGGGGATCGCAGCGGGCACAGATACGCAGTATTTT. It codes for CASSETQGIAAGTDTQYF.